The 27 T cell receptor beta chains below all came from one sample that was sequenced in a study of cytomegalovirus exposure and HLA in healthy donors. Primers for the PCR totalled 60 Vbeta and 13 Jbeta. Using immunoSEQ multiplex PCR, the repertoire was profiled, and TCRdb retains in-frame clones only, with some absent. The table records around 120,000 clones, about 78% of them present only once. Sequenced sample: PBMCs. The receptors were gathered from a middle-aged woman in good health and CMV-seropositive.

The chain has TRBV7-2 and TRBJ2-5, with a possible D match to TRBD2 (5 bases). The CDR3 length is 14 residues. Germline V gene data show CDR1 as SGHTA and CDR2 as FQGNSA. Trimming took 6 bases from V and 4 from J, leaving 15 bases between them. The CDR3 loop reads CASSPGSGPETQYF. DNA for the CDR3: TGTGCCAGCAGTCCGGGGTCCGGCCCAGAGACCCAGTACTTC.

This clone was counted once. This chain joins TRBV29-1 and TRBJ2-7; D not resolved. The CDR3 has 15 amino acids. V was clipped by 1 base and J by 4 bases, with 17 bases between them. Looked up from germline, CDR1 is SQVTM and CDR2 is ANQGSEA. The CDR3 sequence: CSVEGITSLGYEQYF. CDR3 nucleotide sequence: TGCAGCGTTGAAGGCATCACCAGCCTAGGATACGAGCAGTACTTC.

This rearrangement joins TRBV7-6 to TRBJ2-1; possible D gene TRBD2, 6 bases. The CDR3 spans 15 residues. Germline V gives CDR1 SGHVS, CDR2 FNYEAQ. With 8 bases removed from V and 5 bases from J, the gap between germline ends came to 19 bases. CDR3 region: CASQPRTTWDNEQFF. The CDR3 nucleotides read TGTGCCAGCCAGCCGCGGACTACCTGGGACAATGAGCAGTTCTTC. Full variable domain (missing parts from reference TRBV7-6 and TRBJ2-1): GAGVSQSPRYKVTKRGQDVALRCDPISGHVSLYWYRQALGQGPEFLTYFNYEAQQDKSGLPNDRFSAERPEGSISTLTIQRTEQRDSAMYRCASQPRTTWDNEQFFGPGTRLTVL.

CDR3 sequence reads: CASTGLAGARGPQYF. CDR3 nucleotides: TGTGCCAGCACCGGACTAGCGGGGGCCCGTGGGCCCCAGTACTTC. This chain uses TRBV2 with TRBJ2-5; 13 nucleotides agree with TRBD2. In germline, CDR1 is SNHLY, CDR2 FYNNEI. CDR3 length: 15 residues. Trimming took 7 bases from V and 9 from J; bases not matched to a gene: 11.

Only one count was recorded for this clone. The CDR3 here is CATARGTGSGTQYF. The CDR3 bases are TGTGCCACGGCGAGGGGGACAGGGTCGGGGACCCAGTACTTC. The chain links TRBV19 to TRBJ2-5, with 9 positions matching TRBD1. V was pared by 10 bases and J by 7 bases, with 13 bases of the junction left unmatched. This CDR3 comprises 14 residues. CDR1 LNHDA and CDR2 SQIVND come from the germline V gene (reference sequence).

This chain links TRBV5-1 with TRBJ2-6, with TRBD1 as a possible D gene (6 bases). The ends were cut back, 0 bases at V and 2 bases at J, with 12 bases in the middle. From germline, CDR1 is SGHRS and CDR2 YFSETQ. The CDR3 covers 17 residues. CDR3 sequence (DNA): TGCGCCAGCAGCTTGGGCATTGGGGGCGCTGGGGCCAACGTCCTGACTTTC. Translation gives CASSLGIGGAGANVLTF.

The chain links TRBV6-5 to TRBJ2-7; 14 positions match TRBD2. The end of the DNA is better explained by TRBJ2-5, so the J call may be wrong. Germline CDR1 reads MNHEY; CDR2 reads SVGAGI. The CDR3 is 16 residues long. The CDR3, as DNA: TGTGCCAGCAGTTCCGTGGGACTAGCGGGGGAAGAGACCCAGTACTTC. This sequence encodes CASSSVGLAGEETQYF.

The rearrangement uses TRBV5-1 and TRBJ2-3; no reliable D call. The CDR3 runs 11 residues. V was clipped by 2 bases and J by 6 bases, with 4 bases between them. Germline assignment: CDR1 SGHRS and CDR2 YFSETQ. In DNA form, the CDR3 reads TGCGCCAGCAGCTTATCGGATACGCAGTATTTT. Its translation: CASSLSDTQYF.

This clone was counted only a few times. This chain uses TRBV7-3 with TRBJ2-7; TRBD1 is a possible D gene (6 bases). The germline gives CDR1 SGHTA, CDR2 FQGTGA. This CDR3 has 13 amino acids. Deletions cut 0 bases from V and 9 bases from J, with 12 bases between. CDR3 amino acids: CASSLTFGQRQYF. For the CDR3, the DNA is TGTGCCAGCAGCTTAACGTTCGGACAGCGGCAGTACTTC.

The genes are TRBV4-1 and TRBJ1-1, with D possibly TRBD1 on 6 matching bases. CDR3 length: 15 amino acids. Trimming pared 3 bases from V and 5 bases from J, leaving 16 bases between. The germline V gene has CDR1 MGHRA and CDR2 YSYEKL. The chain's CDR3 is CASSHFKVGGTEAFF. CDR3 coding DNA: TGCGCCAGCAGCCATTTTAAGGTAGGGGGAACTGAAGCTTTCTTT.

This clone was seen a handful of times. The CDR3 sequence: CASSLSRGSSYEQYF. For the CDR3, the DNA is TGTGCCAGCAGTCTAAGCAGGGGTTCCTCCTACGAGCAGTACTTC. The rearrangement links TRBV6-4 to TRBJ2-7; D is perhaps TRBD1 (6 bases). Germline CDR1 and CDR2: MRHNA and SNTAGT. This CDR3 contains 15 residues. V was shortened by 5 bases and J by 0 bases, with 14 bases between the two germline ends.

The chain employs TRBV15 and TRBJ2-7; the match to TRBD1 covers 7 bases. The CDR3 loop spans 16 amino acids. J lost 3 bases, V lost 2 bases, and 10 bases had no gene match. Germline V gene lookup returns CDR1 LNHNV and CDR2 YYDKDF (reference sequence). CDR3 protein: CATSRLDWDRNYEQYF. CDR3 nucleotides: TGTGCCACCAGCAGATTAGATTGGGACAGAAACTACGAGCAGTACTTC.

This chain connects TRBV7-9 to TRBJ1-6; TRBD1 matches at 7 bases. Germline V lookup: CDR1 SEHNR, CDR2 FQNEAQ (reference sequence). The trim removed 5 bases at V and 8 bases at J, leaving 18 bases unmatched. This CDR3 has 18 residues. The CDR3 DNA reads as TGTGCCAGCAGCCGCCCGAAGGGGAACAGGGGTCGGGATTCACCCCTCCACTTT. Protein: CASSRPKGNRGRDSPLHF.

This chain links TRBV9 with TRBJ1-4, with D perhaps TRBD1 (6 bases). Germline-derived CDR1 and CDR2 are SGDLS and YYNGEE. There are 16 residues in the CDR3. Trimming pared 3 bases from V and 0 bases from J, leaving 12 bases between. The CDR3: CASSAGGAATNEKLFF. DNA of the CDR3: TGTGCCAGCAGCGCGGGGGGGGCAGCAACTAATGAAAAACTGTTTTTT.

This clone was observed a handful of times. The rearrangement links TRBV18 to TRBJ2-7, with a tentative D call TRBD2 (5 bases). Trimming removed 3 bases from V and 3 bases from J, with 9 bases in between. Germline V gives CDR1 KGHSH, CDR2 LQKENI. The CDR3 length is 13 residues. CDR3 sequence: CASSPEESYEQYF. The CDR3 DNA reads TGTGCCAGCTCACCGGAGGAAAGCTACGAGCAGTACTTC.

The gene calls are TRBV7-8 and TRBJ2-1; D ambiguous. The CDR3 spans 15 residues. CDR1 is SGHVS, CDR2 FQNEAQ, per germline. With 3 bases removed from V and 0 bases from J, the gap between germline ends came to 9 bases. Written as DNA, the CDR3 is TGTGCCAGCAGCTTTAACAGCTTCTCCTACAATGAGCAGTTCTTC. Protein product: CASSFNSFSYNEQFF.

The chain couples TRBV6-1 to TRBJ2-5; TRBD2 aligns across 7 bases. The CDR3 contains 16 residues. Germline values: CDR1 MNHNS, CDR2 SASEGT. The trim removed 1 base at V and 1 base at J, leaving 6 bases unmatched. In DNA, the CDR3 is TGTGCCAGCAGTGAAGATGGGGGGGGATCCCAAGAGACCCAGTACTTC. Protein: CASSEDGGGSQETQYF.

The V gene is TRBV5-1, the J gene TRBJ2-1; D perhaps matches TRBD1 (7 bases). V lost 4 bases to trimming and J lost 7 bases, with 12 bases between them. The germline gives CDR1 SGHRS, CDR2 YFSETQ. This CDR3 is built from 13 residues. The CDR3 reads CASSLTGRNEQFF. The CDR3 coding sequence is TGCGCCAGCAGCCTGACAGGGAGGAATGAGCAGTTCTTC.

The rearrangement uses TRBV4-1 and TRBJ2-1, with D unclear. The CDR3 covers 14 residues. Per the germline V gene, CDR1 is MGHRA and CDR2 is YSYEKL. V lost 0 bases, J lost 3 bases, and 6 bases lay in between. CDR3 bases: TGCGCCAGCAGCCAAGATCGTATCTACAATGAGCAGTTCTTC. It translates to CASSQDRIYNEQFF.

This clone was observed once. This sequence joins TRBV6-1 and TRBJ1-6; unclear D gene. Looked up from germline, CDR1 is MNHNS and CDR2 is SASEGT. The V end lost 3 bases, the J end lost 2 bases, and 8 bases lay between the germline ends. This CDR3 is 15 amino acids long. CDR3 sequence reads: CASSDSSPYNSPLHF. In DNA, the CDR3 is TGTGCCAGCAGTGATAGCAGTCCCTATAATTCACCCCTCCACTTT.

The V gene is TRBV6-5, the J gene TRBJ2-5; maybe TRBD1 (5 bases). From germline, CDR1 is MNHEY and CDR2 SVGAGI. The CDR3 is 16 amino acids. V lost 2 bases and J 7 bases, leaving 20 bases between the germline ends. In DNA, the CDR3 is TGTGCCAGCAGTTACCTTCAGGGTTCCCGCAAAGGGACCCAGTACTTC. Translation gives CASSYLQGSRKGTQYF.

This clone was detected only a few times. The J gene is TRBJ1-6, the V gene TRBV2; TRBD1 aligns across 7 bases. With 5 bases clipped from V and 7 bases from J, the junction kept 5 bases outside the gene matches. The CDR3 sequence is 14 residues long. CDR1 is SNHLY, CDR2 FYNNEI, per germline. This chain's CDR3 is CASSLQGMNSPLHF. CDR3 nucleotide sequence: TGTGCCAGCAGTCTACAGGGGATGAATTCACCCCTCCACTTT.

The chain combines TRBV19 with TRBJ1-5, with a weak D call TRBD1 (5 bases). Trimming took off 6 bases at V and 2 bases at J, with 26 bases between the two ends. Germline CDR1 LNHDA, CDR2 SQIVND (reference sequence). CDR3 length: 19 residues. CDR3 coding DNA: TGTGCCAGTAGCCTGGGGGGACGATCCGTCGTGGTTGGCAATCAGCCCCAGCATTTT. Protein: CASSLGGRSVVVGNQPQHF.

This clone has more than one count but fewer than ten. The CDR3 DNA follows: TGTGCCAGCAGCTTATTCGGAGATACGCAGTATTTT. Its translation: CASSLFGDTQYF. The chain uses TRBV7-3 and TRBJ2-3, with unresolved D. The CDR3 totals 12 residues. Trimming removed 2 bases at V and 5 bases at J, with 5 bases between. Germline-derived CDR1 and CDR2 are SGHTA and FQGTGA.

V usage is TRBV5-1 and J usage is TRBJ2-7; 7 nucleotides match TRBD1. Germline lookup yields CDR1 SGHRS and CDR2 YFSETQ. V lost 3 bases, J lost 5 bases, and 14 bases stayed unmatched. This CDR3 has 16 residues. The CDR3 sequence is CASSSRRAGTADEQYF. CDR3 bases: TGCGCCAGCAGCTCCAGACGGGCCGGGACAGCCGACGAGCAGTACTTC.

This chain uses TRBV4-2 with TRBJ2-5; tentatively, D is TRBD1 (6 bases). This CDR3 contains 15 residues. The germline CDR1 and CDR2 sequences are LGHNA and YNFKEQ. V gave up 0 bases and J gave up 5 bases, with 13 bases separating them. CDR3: CASSQDRGTRETQYF. DNA for the CDR3: TGTGCCAGCAGCCAAGATAGGGGGACGCGGGAGACCCAGTACTTC.

The chain has TRBV15 and TRBJ1-1; D not resolved. CDR3 length equals 13 residues. Germline assignment: CDR1 LNHNV and CDR2 YYDKDF (reference sequence). V lost 5 bases, J lost 3 bases, and 10 bases lay in between. CDR3 coding DNA: TGTGCCACCAGCCTAGGCCGGTACACTGAAGCTTTCTTT. It encodes CATSLGRYTEAFF.